The entry below gives a single TCR beta chain sequence along with its context. From germline, CDR1 is LGHNA and CDR2 YSLEER. The trim removed 1 base at V and 6 bases at J, leaving 15 bases unmatched. CDR3 length: 18 amino acids. The data stem from a study of cytomegalovirus exposure and HLA in healthy donors. Researchers ran the PCR with 60 Vbeta and 13 Jbeta primers. The repertoire was sequenced with immunoSEQ multiplex PCR; TCRdb's copy has only in-frame clones and lacks some. The repertoire includes 150,000 or so clones, about 80% of them detected once, and roughly an eighth sits in the top ten. This chain joins TRBV4-3 and TRBJ2-1; 7 nucleotides line up with TRBD2. Input material: PBMCs. This sequence was found in a man in his forties or fifties in good health and CMV-seropositive. The CDR3 nucleotides read TGCGCCAGCAGCCAAGGTCCGGCGACGGGACTAACCTTCAATGAGCAGTTCTTC. Amino acid sequence: CASSQGPATGLTFNEQFF.